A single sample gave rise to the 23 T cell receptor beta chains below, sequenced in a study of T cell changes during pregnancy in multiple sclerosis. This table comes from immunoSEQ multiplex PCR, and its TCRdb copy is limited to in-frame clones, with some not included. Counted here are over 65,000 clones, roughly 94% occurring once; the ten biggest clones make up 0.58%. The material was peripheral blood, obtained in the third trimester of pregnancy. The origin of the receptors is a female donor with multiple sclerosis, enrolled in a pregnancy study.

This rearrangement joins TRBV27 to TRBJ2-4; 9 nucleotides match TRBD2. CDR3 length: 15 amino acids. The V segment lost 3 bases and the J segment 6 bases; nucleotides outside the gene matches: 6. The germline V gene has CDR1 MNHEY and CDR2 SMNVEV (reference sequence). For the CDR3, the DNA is TGTGCCAGCAGTTTTGCGGGGGGGCGACTAAACATTCAGTACTTC. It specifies CASSFAGGRLNIQYF.

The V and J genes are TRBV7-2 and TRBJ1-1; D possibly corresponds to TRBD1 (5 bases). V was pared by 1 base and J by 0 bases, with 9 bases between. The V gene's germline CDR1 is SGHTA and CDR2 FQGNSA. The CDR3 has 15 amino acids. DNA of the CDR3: TGTGCCAGCAGCTTAGTGGCAGGGATGAACACTGAAGCTTTCTTT. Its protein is CASSLVAGMNTEAFF.

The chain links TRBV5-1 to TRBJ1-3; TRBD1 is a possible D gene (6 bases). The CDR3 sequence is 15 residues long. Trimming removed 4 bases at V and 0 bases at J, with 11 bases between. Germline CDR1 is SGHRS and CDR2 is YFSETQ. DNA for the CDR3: TGCGCCAGCAGCGTCGACAGGAGCTCTGGAAACACCATATATTTT. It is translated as CASSVDRSSGNTIYF.

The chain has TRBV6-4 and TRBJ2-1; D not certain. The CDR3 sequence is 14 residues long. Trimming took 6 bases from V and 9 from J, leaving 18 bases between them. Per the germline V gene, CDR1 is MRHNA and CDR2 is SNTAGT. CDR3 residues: CASREETLMGEQFF. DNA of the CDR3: TGTGCCAGCAGAGAGGAGACTCTGATGGGTGAGCAGTTCTTC.

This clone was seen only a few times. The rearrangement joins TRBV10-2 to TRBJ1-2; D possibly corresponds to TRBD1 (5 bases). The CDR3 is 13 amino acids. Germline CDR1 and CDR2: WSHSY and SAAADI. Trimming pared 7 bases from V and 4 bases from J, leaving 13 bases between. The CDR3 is CASTGGLGYGYTF. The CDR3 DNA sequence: TGCGCCAGCACGGGGGGATTAGGCTATGGCTACACCTTC.

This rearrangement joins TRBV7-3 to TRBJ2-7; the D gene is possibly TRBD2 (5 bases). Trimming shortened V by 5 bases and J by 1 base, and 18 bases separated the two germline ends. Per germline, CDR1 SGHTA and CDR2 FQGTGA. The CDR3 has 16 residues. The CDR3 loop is CASSPLGLAGSYEQYF. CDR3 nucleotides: TGTGCCAGCAGCCCCCTCGGTCTAGCTGGATCCTACGAGCAGTACTTC.

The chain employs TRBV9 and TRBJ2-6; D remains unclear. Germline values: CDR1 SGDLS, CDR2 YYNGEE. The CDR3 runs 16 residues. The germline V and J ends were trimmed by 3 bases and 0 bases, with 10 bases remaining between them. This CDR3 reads CASSAPGSSGANVLTF. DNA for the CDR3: TGTGCCAGCAGCGCCCCGGGTTCCTCTGGGGCCAACGTCCTGACTTTC.

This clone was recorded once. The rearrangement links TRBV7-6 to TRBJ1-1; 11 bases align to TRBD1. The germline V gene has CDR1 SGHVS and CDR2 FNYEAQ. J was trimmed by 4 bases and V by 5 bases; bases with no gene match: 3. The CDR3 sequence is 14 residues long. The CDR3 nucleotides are TGTGCCAGCAGCCCCGGGACAGGGGGCACTGAAGCTTTCTTT. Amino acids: CASSPGTGGTEAFF. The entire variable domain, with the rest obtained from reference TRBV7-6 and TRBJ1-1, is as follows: GAGVSQSPRYKVTKRGQDVALRCDPISGHVSLYWYRQALGQGPEFLTYFNYEAQQDKSGLPNDRFSAERPEGSISTLTIQRTEQRDSAMYRCASSPGTGGTEAFFGQGTRLTVV.

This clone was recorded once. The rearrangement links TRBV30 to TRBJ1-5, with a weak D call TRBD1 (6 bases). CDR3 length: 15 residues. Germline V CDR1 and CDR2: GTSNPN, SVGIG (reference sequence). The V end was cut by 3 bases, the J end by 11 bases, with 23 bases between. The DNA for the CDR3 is TGTGCCTGGAGGCCCAGGGGCGGTGTGTGGAAGGCCCAGCATTTT. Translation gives CAWRPRGGVWKAQHF.

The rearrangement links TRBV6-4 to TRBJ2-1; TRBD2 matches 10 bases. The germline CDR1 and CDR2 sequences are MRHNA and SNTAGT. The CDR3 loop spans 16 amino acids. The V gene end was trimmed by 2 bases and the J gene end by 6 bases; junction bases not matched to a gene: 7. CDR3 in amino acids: CASSDRRLAGVNEQFF. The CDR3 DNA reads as TGTGCCAGCAGTGACAGGCGTCTAGCGGGGGTCAATGAGCAGTTCTTC.

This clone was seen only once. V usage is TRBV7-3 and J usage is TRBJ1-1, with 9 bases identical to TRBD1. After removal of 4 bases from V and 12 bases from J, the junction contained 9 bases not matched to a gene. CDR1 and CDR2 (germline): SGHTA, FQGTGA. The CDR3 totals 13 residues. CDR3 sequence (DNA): TGTGCCAGCAGCTCTTCCGGGACAGGGATGACTTTCTTT. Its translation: CASSSSGTGMTFF.

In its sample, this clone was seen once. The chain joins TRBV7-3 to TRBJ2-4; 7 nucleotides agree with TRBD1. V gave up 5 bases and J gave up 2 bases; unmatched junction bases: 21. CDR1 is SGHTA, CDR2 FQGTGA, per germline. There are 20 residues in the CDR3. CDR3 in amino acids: CASSPRTGSAVDTSKNIQYF. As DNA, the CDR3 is TGTGCCAGCAGCCCGCGGACAGGATCAGCCGTCGATACGTCCAAAAACATTCAGTACTTC.

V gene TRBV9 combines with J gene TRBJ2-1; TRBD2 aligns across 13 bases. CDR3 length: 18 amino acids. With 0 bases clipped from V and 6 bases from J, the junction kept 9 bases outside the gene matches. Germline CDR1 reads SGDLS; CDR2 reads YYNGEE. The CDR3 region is CASSVVGLAGALGNEQFF. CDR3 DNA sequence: TGTGCCAGCAGCGTAGTAGGACTAGCGGGGGCCCTCGGCAATGAGCAGTTCTTC.

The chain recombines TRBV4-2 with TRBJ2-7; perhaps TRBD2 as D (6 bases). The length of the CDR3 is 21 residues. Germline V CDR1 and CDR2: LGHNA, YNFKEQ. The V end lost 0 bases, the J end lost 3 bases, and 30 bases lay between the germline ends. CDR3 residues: CASSQDRGAAGLLKVGYEQYF. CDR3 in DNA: TGTGCCAGCAGCCAAGATAGAGGGGCCGCGGGATTACTTAAAGTGGGCTACGAGCAGTACTTC.

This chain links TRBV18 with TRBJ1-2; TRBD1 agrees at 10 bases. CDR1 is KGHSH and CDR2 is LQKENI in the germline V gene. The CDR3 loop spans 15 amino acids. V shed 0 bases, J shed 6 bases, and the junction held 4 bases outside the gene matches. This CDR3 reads CASSPPGQGRDGYTF. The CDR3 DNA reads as TGTGCCAGCTCACCACCGGGACAGGGGAGAGATGGCTACACCTTC.

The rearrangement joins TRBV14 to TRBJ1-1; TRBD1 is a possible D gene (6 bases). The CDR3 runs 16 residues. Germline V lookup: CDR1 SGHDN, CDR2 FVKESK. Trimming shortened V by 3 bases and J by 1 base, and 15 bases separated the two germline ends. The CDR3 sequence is CASSHRSGTQNTEAFF. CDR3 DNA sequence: TGTGCCAGCAGCCACCGATCCGGGACACAGAACACTGAAGCTTTCTTT.

The CDR3 DNA is TGTGCTAGTGGTCCAGTCATAGGACAAAGTCGGGCCAACGTCCTGACTTTC. Amino acids: CASGPVIGQSRANVLTF. J is TRBJ2-6 and V is TRBV12-5; possibly TRBD1 for D (5 bases). CDR3 size: 17 residues. The V end lost 5 bases, the J end lost 5 bases, and 19 bases lay between the germline ends. Per the germline V gene, CDR1 is LGHNT and CDR2 is FRNRAP.

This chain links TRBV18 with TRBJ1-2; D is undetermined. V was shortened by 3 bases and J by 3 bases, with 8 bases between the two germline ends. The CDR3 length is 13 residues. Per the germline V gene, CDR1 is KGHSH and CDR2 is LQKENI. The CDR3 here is CASSPGIDYGYTF. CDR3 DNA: TGTGCCAGCTCACCCGGGATAGACTATGGCTACACCTTC.

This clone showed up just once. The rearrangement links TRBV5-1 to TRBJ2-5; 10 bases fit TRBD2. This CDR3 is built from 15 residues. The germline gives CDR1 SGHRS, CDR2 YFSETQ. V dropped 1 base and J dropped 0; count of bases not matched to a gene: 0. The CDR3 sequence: CASSLTSGDQETQYF. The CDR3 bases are TGCGCCAGCAGCTTGACTAGCGGGGACCAAGAGACCCAGTACTTC. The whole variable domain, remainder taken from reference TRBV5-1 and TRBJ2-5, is KAGVTQTPRYLIKTRGQQVTLSCSPISGHRSVSWYQQTPGQGLQFLFEYFSETQRNKGNFPGRFSGRQFSNSRSEMNVSTLELGDSALYLCASSLTSGDQETQYFGPGTRLLVL.

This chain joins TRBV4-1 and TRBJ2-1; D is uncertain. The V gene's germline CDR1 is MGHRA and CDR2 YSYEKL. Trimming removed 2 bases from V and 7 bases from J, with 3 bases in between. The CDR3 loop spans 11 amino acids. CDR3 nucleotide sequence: TGCGCCAGCAGCCAACAGAATGAGCAGTTCTTC. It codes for CASSQQNEQFF.

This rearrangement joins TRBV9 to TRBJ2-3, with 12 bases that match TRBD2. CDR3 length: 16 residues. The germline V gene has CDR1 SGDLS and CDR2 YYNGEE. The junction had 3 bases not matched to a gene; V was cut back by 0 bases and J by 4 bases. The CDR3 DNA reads TGTGCCAGCAGCGTAGCTAGCGGGGGGGTTTCAGATACGCAGTATTTT. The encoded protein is CASSVASGGVSDTQYF.

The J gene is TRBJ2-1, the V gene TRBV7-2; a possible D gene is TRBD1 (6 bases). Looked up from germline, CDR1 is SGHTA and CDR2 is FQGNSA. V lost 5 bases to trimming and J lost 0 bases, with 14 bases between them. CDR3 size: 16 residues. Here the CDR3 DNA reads TGTGCCAGCAGCGGGGACACCAGGAGCTCCTACAATGAGCAGTTCTTC. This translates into CASSGDTRSSYNEQFF.

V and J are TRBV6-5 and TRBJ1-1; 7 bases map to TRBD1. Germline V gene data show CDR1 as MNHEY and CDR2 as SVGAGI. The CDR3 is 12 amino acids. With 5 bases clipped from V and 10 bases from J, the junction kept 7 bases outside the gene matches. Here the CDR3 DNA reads TGTGCCAGCAGTCCGGGACAGAGTGGAGCTTTCTTT. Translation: CASSPGQSGAFF.